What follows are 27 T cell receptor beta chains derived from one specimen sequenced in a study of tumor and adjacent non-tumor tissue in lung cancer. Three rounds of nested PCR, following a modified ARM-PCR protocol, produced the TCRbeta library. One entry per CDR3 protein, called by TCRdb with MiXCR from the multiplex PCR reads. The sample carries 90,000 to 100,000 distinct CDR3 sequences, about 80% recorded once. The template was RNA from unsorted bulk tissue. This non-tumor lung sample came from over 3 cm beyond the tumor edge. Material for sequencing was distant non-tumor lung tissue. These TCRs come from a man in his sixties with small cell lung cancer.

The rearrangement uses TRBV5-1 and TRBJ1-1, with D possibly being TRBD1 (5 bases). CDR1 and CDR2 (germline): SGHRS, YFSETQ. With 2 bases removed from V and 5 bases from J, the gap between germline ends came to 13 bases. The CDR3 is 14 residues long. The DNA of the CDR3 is TGCGCCAGCAGCTTCGTCCAGGGTGGGACTGAAGCTTTCTTT. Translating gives CASSFVQGGTEAFF.

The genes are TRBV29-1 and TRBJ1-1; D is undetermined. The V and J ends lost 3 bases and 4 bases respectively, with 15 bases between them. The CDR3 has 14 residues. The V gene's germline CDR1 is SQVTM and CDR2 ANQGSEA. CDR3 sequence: CSVEEARIGTEAFF. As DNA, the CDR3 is TGCAGCGTTGAGGAGGCCAGGATTGGCACTGAAGCTTTCTTT.

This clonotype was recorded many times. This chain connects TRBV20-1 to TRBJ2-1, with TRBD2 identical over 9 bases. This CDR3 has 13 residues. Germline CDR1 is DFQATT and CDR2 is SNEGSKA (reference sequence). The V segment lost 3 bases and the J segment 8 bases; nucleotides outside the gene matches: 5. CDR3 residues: CSARGGRGYEQFF. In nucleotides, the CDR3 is TGCAGTGCTAGGGGCGGGAGGGGGTATGAGCAGTTCTTC.

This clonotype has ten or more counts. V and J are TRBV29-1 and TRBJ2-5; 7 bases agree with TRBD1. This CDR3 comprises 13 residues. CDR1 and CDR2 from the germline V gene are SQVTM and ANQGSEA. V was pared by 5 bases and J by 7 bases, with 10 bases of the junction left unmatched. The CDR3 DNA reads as TGCAGCGTTAAGGCCCCCGACAGGGTGACCCAGTACTTC. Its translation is CSVKAPDRVTQYF. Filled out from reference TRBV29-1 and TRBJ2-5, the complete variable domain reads SAVISQKPSRDICQRGTSLTIQCQVDSQVTMMFWYRQQPGQSLTLIATANQGSEATYESGFVIDKFPISRPNLTFSTLTVSNMSPEDSSIYLCSVKAPDRVTQYFGPGTRLLVL.

The DNA for the CDR3 is TGCAGAGCTCCGGCCCCGGAGGGGGAAAAACTGTTTTTT. Protein: CRAPAPEGEKLFF. This chain uses TRBV29-1 with TRBJ1-4, with D possibly being TRBD1 (5 bases). This CDR3 has 13 residues. The germline V gene has CDR1 SQVTM and CDR2 ANQGSEA.

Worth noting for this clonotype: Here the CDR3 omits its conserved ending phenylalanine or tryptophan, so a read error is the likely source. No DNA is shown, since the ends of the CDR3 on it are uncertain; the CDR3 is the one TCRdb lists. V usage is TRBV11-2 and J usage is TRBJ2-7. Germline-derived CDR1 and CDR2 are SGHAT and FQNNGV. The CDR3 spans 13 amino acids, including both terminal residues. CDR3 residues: CASSLDTLYEQYS.

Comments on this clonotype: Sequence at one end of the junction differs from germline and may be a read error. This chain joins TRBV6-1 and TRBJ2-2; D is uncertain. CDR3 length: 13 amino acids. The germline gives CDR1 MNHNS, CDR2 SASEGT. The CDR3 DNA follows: TGCGCCAGCAGTGTGTTGGGGACCGGGGAGCTGTTTTTT. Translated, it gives CASSVLGTGELFF.

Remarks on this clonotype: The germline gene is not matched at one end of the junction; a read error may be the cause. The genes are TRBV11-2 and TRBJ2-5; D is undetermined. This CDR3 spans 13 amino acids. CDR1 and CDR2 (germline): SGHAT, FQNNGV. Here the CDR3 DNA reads TGTGTCAGCCGCTTAGGAGAGAAAGAGACCCAGTATTTC. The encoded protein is CVSRLGEKETQYF.

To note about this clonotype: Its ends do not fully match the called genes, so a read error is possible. CDR3 region: CASSYSEQTYNEEFF. In DNA form, the CDR3 reads TGTGCCAGCAGTTACTCGGAACAGACTTACAATGAGGAGTTCTTC. The chain carries TRBV6-2 or TRBV6-3 and TRBJ2-1; D unclear. The CDR3 spans 15 residues. CDR1 and CDR2 from the germline V gene are MNHEY and SVGEGT.

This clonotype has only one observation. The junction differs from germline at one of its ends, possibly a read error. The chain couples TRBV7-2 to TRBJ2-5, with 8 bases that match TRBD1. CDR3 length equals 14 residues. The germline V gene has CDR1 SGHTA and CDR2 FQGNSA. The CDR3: CASSPNRGKESQYF. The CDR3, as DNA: TGTGCCAGCAGTCCAAACAGGGGGAAAGAGAGCCAGTACTTC.

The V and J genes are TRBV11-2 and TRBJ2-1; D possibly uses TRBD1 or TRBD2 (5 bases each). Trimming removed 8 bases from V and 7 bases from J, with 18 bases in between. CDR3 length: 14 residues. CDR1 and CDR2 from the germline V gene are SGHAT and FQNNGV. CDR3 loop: CASRSTQGENEQFF. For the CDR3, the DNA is TGTGCCAGCCGCTCTACGCAGGGAGAGAATGAGCAGTTCTTC.

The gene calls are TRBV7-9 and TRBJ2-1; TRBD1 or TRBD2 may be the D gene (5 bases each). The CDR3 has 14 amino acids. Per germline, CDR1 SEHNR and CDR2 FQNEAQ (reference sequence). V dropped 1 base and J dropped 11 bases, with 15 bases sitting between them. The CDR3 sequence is CASSLEGGDPKQFF. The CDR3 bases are TGTGCCAGCAGCTTAGAAGGTGGGGACCCAAAGCAGTTCTTC.

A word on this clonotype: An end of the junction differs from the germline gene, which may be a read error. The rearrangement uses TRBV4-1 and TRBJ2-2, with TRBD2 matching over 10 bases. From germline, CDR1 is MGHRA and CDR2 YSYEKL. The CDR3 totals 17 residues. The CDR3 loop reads CASSSRTSGTNTGELSF. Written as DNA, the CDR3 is TGCGCCAGCAGCTCCCGCACTAGCGGGACGAACACCGGGGAGCTGTCATTT.

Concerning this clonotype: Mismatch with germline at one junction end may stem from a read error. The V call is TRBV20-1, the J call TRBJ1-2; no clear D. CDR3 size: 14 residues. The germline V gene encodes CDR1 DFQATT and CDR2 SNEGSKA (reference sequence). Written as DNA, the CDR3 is TGCAGTGTTAGAGTCATACAGCTTAACTATGGCTACACCTTC. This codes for CSVRVIQLNYGYTF.

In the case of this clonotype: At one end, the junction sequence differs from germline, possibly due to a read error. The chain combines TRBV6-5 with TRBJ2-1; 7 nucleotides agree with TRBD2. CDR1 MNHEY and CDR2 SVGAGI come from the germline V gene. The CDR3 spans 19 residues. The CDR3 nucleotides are TGTGACAGCAGTTACTCCTACGGGGCGGGAGTGGGTTCCTACAATGAGCAGTTCTTC. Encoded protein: CDSSYSYGAGVGSYNEQFF.

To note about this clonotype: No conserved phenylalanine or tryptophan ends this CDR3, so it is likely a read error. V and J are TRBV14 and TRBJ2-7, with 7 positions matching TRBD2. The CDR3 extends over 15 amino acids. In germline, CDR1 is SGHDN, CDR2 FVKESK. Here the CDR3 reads CASSHPSGPSYEQYA. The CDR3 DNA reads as TGTGCAAGCAGCCACCCTAGCGGACCCTCCTACGAGCAGTACGCC.

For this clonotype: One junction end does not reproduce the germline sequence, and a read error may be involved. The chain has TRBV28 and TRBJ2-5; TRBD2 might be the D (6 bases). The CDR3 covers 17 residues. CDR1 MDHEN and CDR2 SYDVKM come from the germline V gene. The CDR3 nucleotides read TGTGCCACCAGTTCCCGGGTGGTAGCGAGGGAGGAGGAGACCCAGTACTTC. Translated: CATSSRVVAREEETQYF. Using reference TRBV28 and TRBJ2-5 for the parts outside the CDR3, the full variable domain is DVKVTQSSRYLVKRTGEKVFLECVQDMDHENMFWYRQDPGLGLRLIYFSYDVKMKEKGDIPEGYSVSREKKERFSLILESASTNQTSMYLCATSSRVVAREEETQYFGPGTRLLVL.

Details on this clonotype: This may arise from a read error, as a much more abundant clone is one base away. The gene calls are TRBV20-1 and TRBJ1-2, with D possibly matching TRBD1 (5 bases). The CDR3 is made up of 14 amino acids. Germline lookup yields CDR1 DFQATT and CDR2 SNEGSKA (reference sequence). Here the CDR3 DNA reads TGCAGTGCTAGAGAGTCAGGGTGGGACTATGGCTACATCTTC. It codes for CSARESGWDYGYIF.

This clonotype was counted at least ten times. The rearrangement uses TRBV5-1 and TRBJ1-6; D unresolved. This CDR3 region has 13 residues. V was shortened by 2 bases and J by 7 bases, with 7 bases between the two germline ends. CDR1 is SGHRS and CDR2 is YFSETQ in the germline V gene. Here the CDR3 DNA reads TGCGCCAGCAGCTTAGACCCAAATTCACCCCTCCACTTT. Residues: CASSLDPNSPLHF.

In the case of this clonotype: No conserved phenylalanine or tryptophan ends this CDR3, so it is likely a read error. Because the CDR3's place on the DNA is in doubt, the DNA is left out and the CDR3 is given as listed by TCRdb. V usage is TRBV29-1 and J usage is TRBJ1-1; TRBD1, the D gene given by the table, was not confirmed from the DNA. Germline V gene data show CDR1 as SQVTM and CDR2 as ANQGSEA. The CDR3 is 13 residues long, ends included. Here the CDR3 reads CNGLQDLNTETFL.

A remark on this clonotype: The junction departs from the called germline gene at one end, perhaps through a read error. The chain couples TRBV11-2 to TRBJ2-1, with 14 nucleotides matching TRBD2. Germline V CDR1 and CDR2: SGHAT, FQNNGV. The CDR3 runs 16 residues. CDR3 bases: TGTGCAAGCAGCCCTAGACTAGCGGGAGGGCAATATGAGCCATTCTTC. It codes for CASSPRLAGGQYEPFF.

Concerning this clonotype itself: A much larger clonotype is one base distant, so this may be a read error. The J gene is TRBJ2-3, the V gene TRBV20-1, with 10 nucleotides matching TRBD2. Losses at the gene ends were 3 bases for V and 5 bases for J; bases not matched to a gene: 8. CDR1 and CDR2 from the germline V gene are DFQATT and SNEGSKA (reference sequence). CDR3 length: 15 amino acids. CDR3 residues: CSARSPSGSVDTQYF. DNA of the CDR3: TGCAGTGCTAGGAGTCCTAGCGGGAGTGTAGATACGCAGTATTTT.

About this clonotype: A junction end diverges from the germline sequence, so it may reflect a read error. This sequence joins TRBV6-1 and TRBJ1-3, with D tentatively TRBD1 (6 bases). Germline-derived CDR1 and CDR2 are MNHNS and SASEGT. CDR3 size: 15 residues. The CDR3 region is CASSDFTGPGNTIYF. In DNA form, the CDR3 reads TGTGCCAGTAGTGACTTTACAGGGCCCGGAAATACCATATATTTT.

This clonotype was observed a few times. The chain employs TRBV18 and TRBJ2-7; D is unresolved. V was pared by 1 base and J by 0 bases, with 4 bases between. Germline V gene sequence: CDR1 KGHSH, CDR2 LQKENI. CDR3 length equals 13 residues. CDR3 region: CASSPRSSYEQYF. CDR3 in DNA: TGTGCCAGCTCACCACGTAGCTCCTACGAGCAGTACTTC.

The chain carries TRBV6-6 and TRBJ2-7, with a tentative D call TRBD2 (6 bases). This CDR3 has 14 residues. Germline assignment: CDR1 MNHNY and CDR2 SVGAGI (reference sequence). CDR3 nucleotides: TGTGCCAGCGGTTCGCCTGGGACTGACTACGAGCATTACGTC. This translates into CASGSPGTDYEHYV.

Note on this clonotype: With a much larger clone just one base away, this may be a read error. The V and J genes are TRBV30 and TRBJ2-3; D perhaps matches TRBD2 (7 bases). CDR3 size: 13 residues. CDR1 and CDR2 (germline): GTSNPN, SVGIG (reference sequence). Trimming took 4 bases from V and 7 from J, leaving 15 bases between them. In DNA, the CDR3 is TGTGCCTGGAACAAGGGGGGGGGGAATACGCAGTATTTT. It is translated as CAWNKGGGNTQYF. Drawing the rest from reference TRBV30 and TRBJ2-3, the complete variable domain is SQTIHQWPATLVQPVGSPLSLECTVEGTSNPNLYWYRQAAGRGLQLLFYSVGIGQISSEVPQNLSASRPQDRQFILSSKKLLLSDSGFYLCAWNKGGGNTQYFGPGTRLTVL.

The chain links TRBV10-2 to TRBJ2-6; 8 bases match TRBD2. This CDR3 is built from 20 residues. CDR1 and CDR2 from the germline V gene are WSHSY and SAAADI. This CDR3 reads CASSEWGTSGTRSGANVLTF. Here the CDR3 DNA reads TGCGCTAGTAGTGAGTGGGGTACTAGCGGTACCCGCTCTGGGGCCAACGTCCTGACTTTC.